This T cell receptor (beta chain) was recorded in a study of blood T cell repertoires in COVID-19. The wider study: Acute-phase and convalescent COVID-19 samples originated in the United States, Italy and Spain. Sample material is recorded as cDNA or gDNA derived from T cells, B-cell-depleted T cells, or PBMCs.

This clone was observed once. The trim removed 5 bases at V and 3 bases at J, leaving 2 bases unmatched. Per the germline V gene, CDR1 is SGHNT and CDR2 is YENEEA. The length of the CDR3 is 13 residues. As originally analysed: It was from reference gene primer amplification that nucleated cell counts were estimated. Sequencing used immunoSEQ multiplex PCR; TCRdb keeps in-frame clones, though not all of them. The D gene and trimming were derived from the DNA, and the V and J assignments and clone size from that table. The table shows 120,000 to 150,000 clones, with around 85% occurring only once. The sequenced sample was peripheral blood. J is TRBJ2-7 and V is TRBV11-3, with 9 bases matching TRBD2. The sequence was obtained from a man aged 50 or older with acute or convalescent COVID-19. The CDR3 reads CASSTSGFYEQYF. DNA for the CDR3: TGTGCCAGCAGCACTAGCGGGTTCTACGAGCAGTACTTC.